This TCR beta chain was sequenced for a study of shared clonotypes between healthy human individuals. Study results and limitations: Few donors restricted represented genetic and exposure-history diversity.

Every donor, a Caucasian adult, lived in Nashville, Tennessee. The CDR3 contains 14 residues. J was trimmed by 3 bases and V by 2 bases; bases with no gene match: 3. The germline V gene encodes CDR1 KGHSH and CDR2 LQKENI. At a deep level, the assay was run. With ten immunoSEQ deep assay plates, unsorted PBMC DNA underwent sequencing. Some clones are missing from TCRdb's copy, which holds only in-frame ones; the method was immunoSEQ multiplex PCR. Of about 450,000 clones listed, roughly 80% are singletons. With respect to this clone: Its antigen is currently unknown. Additional DNA sequences in this sample encode the identical CDR3.

Sequenced: PBMCs. V usage is TRBV18 and J usage is TRBJ1-1, with 7 bases matching TRBD1. The clonotype comes from a woman aged 40 to 50 in good health. Some clones in this sample may be carry-over from other donors' samples. The CDR3 sequence is CASSPAGGHTEAFF. The CDR3 DNA is TGTGCCAGCTCACCAGCAGGGGGTCACACTGAAGCTTTCTTT.